A selection of T cell receptor beta chains follows, all from one sample in a study of cytomegalovirus exposure and HLA in healthy donors. The assay was immunoSEQ multiplex PCR, and TCRdb's table has in-frame clones only and misses some. The profile shows about 120,000 clones, 70% to 80% of them singletons. Source material: PBMCs. These receptors all stem from a middle-aged man in good health and CMV-seropositive. CDR3s include the opening cysteine and the closing phenylalanine or tryptophan. The D gene is left open where the match is weak. Clone sizes are given selectively: once, few, many, or a class where the clone is expanded.

CDR3aa	CDR3nt	v_gene	j_gene	d_gene	abundance
CASSSQQVSGETQYF	TGTGCCAGCAGCTCACAACAGGTTTCAGGGGAGACCCAGTACTTC	TRBV7-2	TRBJ2-5	.	.
CASSLQRGGEQYF	TGCGCCAGCAGCTTACAAAGAGGGGGAGAGCAGTACTTC	TRBV5-1	TRBJ2-7	.	.
CASSDSSGNTGELFF	TGCGCCAGCAGTGATTCTAGCGGGAACACCGGGGAGCTGTTTTTT	TRBV10-2	TRBJ2-2	TRBD2	.
CASSSASVHNEQFF	TGTGCCAGCAGCTCCGCGAGTGTCCACAATGAGCAGTTCTTC	TRBV5-4	TRBJ2-1	.	few
CASSLAGARYGYTF	TGTGCCAGCAGTTTAGCAGGGGCACGTTATGGCTACACCTTC	TRBV28	TRBJ1-2	.	.
CASSPDSDGNTIYF	TGTGCCAGCAGTCCTGACAGCGATGGAAACACCATATATTTT	TRBV9	TRBJ1-3	.	.
CASSIGSGGQMFYEQYF	TGTGCCAGTAGTATTGGGTCAGGAGGGCAGATGTTCTACGAGCAGTACTTC	TRBV19	TRBJ2-7	.	.
CASSFSTGKLAGELFF	TGTGCCAGCAGCTTTTCGACAGGGAAGCTAGCCGGGGAGCTGTTTTTT	TRBV9	TRBJ2-2	TRBD1	.
CASSRQGGGQPQHF	TGTGCCAGCAGTAGACAGGGGGGCGGTCAGCCCCAGCATTTT	TRBV27	TRBJ1-5	TRBD1	.
CASRMEGGTDTQYF	TGCGCCAGCAGGATGGAGGGGGGGACAGATACGCAGTATTTT	TRBV4-1	TRBJ2-3	.	.
CAWSRSGLPNEKLFF	TGTGCCTGGAGTCGATCGGGACTACCAAATGAAAAACTGTTTTTT	TRBV30	TRBJ1-4	.	.
CASSVHRNLNTEAFF	TGTGCCAGCAGTGTTCACAGGAACTTGAACACTGAAGCTTTCTTT	TRBV25-1	TRBJ1-1	.	.
CASRPGTGSSYEQYF	TGTGCCAGCAGACCCGGGACAGGTAGCTCCTACGAGCAGTACTTC	TRBV6-1	TRBJ2-7	TRBD1	.
CASSTGQGFNQPQHF	TGTGCCAGCTCAACGGGACAGGGGTTCAATCAGCCCCAGCATTTT	TRBV18	TRBJ1-5	TRBD1	.
CASSLDRTRGAKNIQYF	TGTGCCAGCAGCTTAGATAGGACTAGAGGAGCCAAAAACATTCAGTACTTC	TRBV11-2	TRBJ2-4	TRBD2	.
CASSYSGRRETQYF	TGTGCCAGCAGTTACTCGGGCAGGAGGGAGACCCAGTACTTC	TRBV6-5	TRBJ2-5	.	few
CASDPGTLGFLDWPSWEQYF	TGCGCCAGCGACCCGGGGACATTGGGTTTTTTAGATTGGCCCTCTTGGGAGCAGTACTTC	TRBV4-3	TRBJ2-7	.	.
CASSQTGRSSNF	TGTGCCAGCAGCCAGACAGGACGGAGCTCCAACTTC	TRBV7-2	TRBJ2-7	.	.
CASSLAGRNEQFF	TGTGCCAGCAGCCTAGCGGGAAGGAATGAGCAGTTCTTC	TRBV28	TRBJ2-1	TRBD2	.
CACRGQETQYF	TGTGCCTGCCGGGGTCAAGAGACCCAGTACTTC	TRBV30	TRBJ2-5	.	.
CASSIDKTRGNSPLHF	TGTGCCAGTAGTATAGATAAGACCCGGGGGAATTCACCCCTCCACTTT	TRBV19	TRBJ1-6	.	.
CASSDPGGGNTIYF	TGTGCCAGCAGCGACCCGGGGGGCGGAAACACCATATATTTT	TRBV25-1	TRBJ1-3	.	.
CASSEDRANTGELFF	TGTGCCAGCAGTGAGGACAGGGCGAACACCGGGGAGCTGTTTTTT	TRBV2	TRBJ2-2	TRBD1	.
CASSLDAGDYEQYF	TGTGCCAGCAGCTTGGACGCAGGGGACTACGAGCAGTACTTC	TRBV5-4	TRBJ2-7	.	.
CASSGQGPLFEEQYF	TGTGCCAGCAGCGGACAGGGTCCCCTTTTCGAAGAGCAGTACTTC	TRBV21-1	TRBJ2-7	.	.
CASSEASLAGVQFF	TGTGCCAGCAGTGAAGCATCATTAGCGGGAGTGCAGTTCTTC	TRBV6-1	TRBJ2-1	TRBD2	.
CASSWAFTGRADTQYF	TGTGCCAGCAGCTGGGCCTTTACAGGGAGGGCAGATACGCAGTATTTT	TRBV5-6	TRBJ2-3	.	.
CAISADRVSTNEKLFF	TGTGCCATCAGTGCCGATCGGGTTTCAACTAATGAAAAACTGTTTTTT	TRBV10-3	TRBJ1-4	.	.
CAIGLPNTGELFF	TGTGCCATCGGGCTTCCGAACACCGGGGAGCTGTTTTTT	TRBV10-3	TRBJ2-2	.	once
CASSPQDRGYEKLFF	TGTGCCAGCAGCCCCCAAGACAGGGGGTACGAAAAACTGTTTTTT	TRBV7-8	TRBJ1-4	TRBD1	.
CATSPELGGSNEQFF	TGTGCCACCAGCCCAGAACTGGGGGGGTCTAATGAGCAGTTCTTC	TRBV15	TRBJ2-1	TRBD2	few
CASSPQGAGTGELFF	TGCGCCAGCAGTCCACAGGGGGCCGGCACCGGGGAGCTGTTTTTT	TRBV5-1	TRBJ2-2	TRBD1	.
CASGHGQGGDTQYF	TGTGCTAGTGGTCACGGACAGGGTGGGGATACGCAGTATTTT	TRBV12-5	TRBJ2-3	TRBD1	.
CASSLDRGGEQFF	TGTGCCAGCAGCTTAGACAGGGGCGGTGAGCAGTTCTTC	TRBV7-2	TRBJ2-1	TRBD1	.
CASRKTGNDEAFF	TGTGCCAGCAGGAAGACAGGGAATGATGAAGCTTTCTTT	TRBV6-1	TRBJ1-1	TRBD1	few
CASRPSLDSPLHF	TGTGCCAGCAGGCCTAGCTTAGATTCACCCCTCCACTTT	TRBV7-6	TRBJ1-6	.	few
CASSLELAGTRGDTQYF	TGTGCCAGCAGCTTAGAATTAGCGGGGACCCGAGGAGATACGCAGTATTTT	TRBV13	TRBJ2-3	TRBD2	.
CASSIDRDTEAFF	TGTGCCAGTAGTATAGACAGGGATACTGAAGCTTTCTTT	TRBV19	TRBJ1-1	.	.
CASSRDRGRDQPQHF	TGTGCCAGCAGTCGGGACAGGGGGCGAGATCAGCCCCAGCATTTT	TRBV6-1	TRBJ1-5	TRBD1	.
CASSEWGLAGGPDTQYF	TGTGCCAGCAGTGAGTGGGGACTAGCGGGGGGACCAGATACGCAGTATTTT	TRBV6-1	TRBJ2-3	TRBD2	once
CASSNSGFDSPLHF	TGCGCCAGCAGCAACTCAGGGTTTGATTCACCCCTCCACTTT	TRBV5-1	TRBJ1-6	.	.
CSVEEGGGGNEQFF	TGCAGCGTTGAAGAAGGCGGGGGTGGGAATGAGCAGTTCTTC	TRBV29-1	TRBJ2-1	TRBD2	.
CASSQEYFRGTGELFF	TGTGCCAGCAGCCAAGAGTACTTCAGGGGGACCGGGGAGCTGTTTTTT	TRBV14	TRBJ2-2	TRBD1	.
CASSPSGSRTDTQYF	TGTGCCAGCAGCCCCAGCGGGAGTCGCACAGATACGCAGTATTTT	TRBV5-4	TRBJ2-3	TRBD2	.
CASSPGQGSGAYEQYF	TGCGCCAGCAGCCCAGGACAGGGCAGCGGGGCCTACGAGCAGTACTTC	TRBV5-1	TRBJ2-7	.	.
CASSAPREGDRRQYF	TGTGCCAGCAGTGCCCCCAGGGAGGGCGATCGTCGGCAGTACTTC	TRBV6-5	TRBJ2-7	TRBD2	.